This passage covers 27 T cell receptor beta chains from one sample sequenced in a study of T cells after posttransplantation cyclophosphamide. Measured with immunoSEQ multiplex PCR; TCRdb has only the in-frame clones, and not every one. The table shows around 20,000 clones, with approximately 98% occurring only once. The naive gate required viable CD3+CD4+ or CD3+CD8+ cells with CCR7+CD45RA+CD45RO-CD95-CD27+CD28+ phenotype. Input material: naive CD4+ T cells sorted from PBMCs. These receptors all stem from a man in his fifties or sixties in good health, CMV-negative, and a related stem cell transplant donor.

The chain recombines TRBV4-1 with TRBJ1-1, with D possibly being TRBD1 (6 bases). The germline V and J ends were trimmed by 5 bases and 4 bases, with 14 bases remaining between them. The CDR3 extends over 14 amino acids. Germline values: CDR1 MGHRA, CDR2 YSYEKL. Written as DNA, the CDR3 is TGCGCCAGCAGCTTCAGGGGTAGGACCACTGAAGCTTTCTTT. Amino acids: CASSFRGRTTEAFF.

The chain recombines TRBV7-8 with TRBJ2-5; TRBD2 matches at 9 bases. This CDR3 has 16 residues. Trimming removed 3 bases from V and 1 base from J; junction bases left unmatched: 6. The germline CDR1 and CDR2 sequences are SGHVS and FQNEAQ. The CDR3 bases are TGTGCCAGCAGCTTGAGGGCTAGCGGGGTCCAAGAGACCCAGTACTTC. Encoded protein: CASSLRASGVQETQYF.

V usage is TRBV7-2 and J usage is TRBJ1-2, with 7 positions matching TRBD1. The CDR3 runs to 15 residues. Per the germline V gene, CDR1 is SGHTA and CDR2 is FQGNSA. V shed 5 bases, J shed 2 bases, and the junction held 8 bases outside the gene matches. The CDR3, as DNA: TGTGCCAGCAGCCGCTACAGGGGTTCCAACTATGGCTACACCTTC. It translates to CASSRYRGSNYGYTF. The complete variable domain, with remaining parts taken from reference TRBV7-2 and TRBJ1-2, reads GAGVSQSPSNKVTEKGKDVELRCDPISGHTALYWYRQSLGQGLEFLIYFQGNSAPDKSGLPSDRFSAERTGGSVSTLTIQRTQQEDSAVYLCASSRYRGSNYGYTFGSGTRLTVV.

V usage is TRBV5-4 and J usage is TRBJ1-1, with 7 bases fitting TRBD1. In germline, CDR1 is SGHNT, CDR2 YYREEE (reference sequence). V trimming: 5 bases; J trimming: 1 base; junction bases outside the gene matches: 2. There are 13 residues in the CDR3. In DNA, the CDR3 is TGTGCCAGCAGACGACAGGGGAACACTGAAGCTTTCTTT. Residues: CASRRQGNTEAFF.

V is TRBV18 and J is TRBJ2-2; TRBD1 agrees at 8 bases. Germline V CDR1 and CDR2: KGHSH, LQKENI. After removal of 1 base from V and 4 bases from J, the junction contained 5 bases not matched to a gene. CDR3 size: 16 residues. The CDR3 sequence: CASSPLNRGSTGELFF. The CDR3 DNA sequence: TGTGCCAGCTCACCACTTAACAGGGGGAGCACCGGGGAGCTGTTTTTT.

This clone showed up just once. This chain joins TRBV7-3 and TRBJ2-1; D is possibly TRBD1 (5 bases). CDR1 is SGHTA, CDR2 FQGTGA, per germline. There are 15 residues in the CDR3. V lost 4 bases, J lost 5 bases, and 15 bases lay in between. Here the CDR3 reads CASSSIKGRDNEQFF. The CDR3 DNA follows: TGTGCCAGCAGCTCTATCAAGGGGCGCGACAATGAGCAGTTCTTC.

The CDR3 here is CASSSRLAGGPSRSYEQYF. The CDR3 DNA is TGTGCCAGCAGCTCCAGACTAGCGGGGGGTCCGTCCCGCTCCTACGAGCAGTACTTC. The V gene is TRBV7-2, the J gene TRBJ2-7, with TRBD2 matching over 13 bases. The CDR3 sequence is 19 residues long. Unmatched junction bases numbered 12, after V lost 4 bases and J lost 0 bases. Germline V gene sequence: CDR1 SGHTA, CDR2 FQGNSA.

The CDR3 sequence is CASSLGTGISNQPQHF. The CDR3 coding sequence is TGTGCCAGCAGCTTGGGGACAGGGATCAGCAATCAGCCCCAGCATTTT. V and J are TRBV5-5 and TRBJ1-5, with TRBD1 identical over 8 bases. The V and J ends lost 0 bases and 1 base, in that order; junction bases with no gene match: 3. In germline, CDR1 is SGHKS, CDR2 YYEKEE (reference sequence). This CDR3 is 16 amino acids long.

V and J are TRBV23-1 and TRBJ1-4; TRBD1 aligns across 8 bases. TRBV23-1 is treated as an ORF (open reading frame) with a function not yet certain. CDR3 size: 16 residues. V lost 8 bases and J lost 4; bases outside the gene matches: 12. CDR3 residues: CASPDRVKGGNEKLFF. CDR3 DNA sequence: TGCGCCAGCCCGGACAGGGTAAAAGGGGGTAATGAAAAACTGTTTTTT.

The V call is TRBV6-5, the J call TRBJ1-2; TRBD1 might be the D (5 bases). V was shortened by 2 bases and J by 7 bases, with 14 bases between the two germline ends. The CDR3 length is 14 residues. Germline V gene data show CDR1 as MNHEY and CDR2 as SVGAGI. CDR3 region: CASSYGWGSFGYTF. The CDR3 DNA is TGTGCCAGCAGTTACGGTTGGGGCTCTTTTGGCTACACCTTC.

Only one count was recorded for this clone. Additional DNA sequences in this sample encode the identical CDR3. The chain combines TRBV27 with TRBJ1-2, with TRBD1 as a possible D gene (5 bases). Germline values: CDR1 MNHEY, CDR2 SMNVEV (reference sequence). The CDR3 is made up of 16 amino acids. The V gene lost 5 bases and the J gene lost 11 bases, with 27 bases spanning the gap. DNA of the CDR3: TGTGCCAGCAGTGTATTAGCTGGTGGGACTTCCAAGGGTTACACCTTC. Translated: CASSVLAGGTSKGYTF.

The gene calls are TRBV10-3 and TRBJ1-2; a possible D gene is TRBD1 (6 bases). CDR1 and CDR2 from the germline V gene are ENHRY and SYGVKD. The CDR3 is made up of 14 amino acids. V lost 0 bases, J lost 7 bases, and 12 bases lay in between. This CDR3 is CAISESRDTTGYTF. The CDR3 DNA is TGTGCCATCAGTGAGTCCCGGGACACTACTGGCTACACCTTC.

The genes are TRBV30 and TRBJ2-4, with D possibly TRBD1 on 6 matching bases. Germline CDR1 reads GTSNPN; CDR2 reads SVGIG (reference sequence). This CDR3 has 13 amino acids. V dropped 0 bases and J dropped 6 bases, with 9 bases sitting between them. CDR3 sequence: CAWSVAGVNIQYF. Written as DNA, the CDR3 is TGTGCCTGGAGTGTAGCAGGGGTAAACATTCAGTACTTC.

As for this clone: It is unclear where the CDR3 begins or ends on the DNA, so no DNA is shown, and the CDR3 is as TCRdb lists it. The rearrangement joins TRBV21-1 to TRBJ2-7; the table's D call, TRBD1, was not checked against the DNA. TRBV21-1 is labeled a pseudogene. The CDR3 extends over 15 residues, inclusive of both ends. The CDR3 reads CAIPAWGEGAHEQYF.

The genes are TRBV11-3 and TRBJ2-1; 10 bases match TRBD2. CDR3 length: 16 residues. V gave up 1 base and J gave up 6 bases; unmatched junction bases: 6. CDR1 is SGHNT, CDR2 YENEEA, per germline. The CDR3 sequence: CASSLGGSSGSNEQFF. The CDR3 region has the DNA TGTGCCAGCAGCTTAGGGGGGTCTAGCGGGAGCAATGAGCAGTTCTTC.

CDR3 in amino acids: CASSEQGQGGGYTF. The CDR3 bases are TGTGCCAGCAGTGAACAAGGGCAGGGCGGTGGCTACACCTTC. V is TRBV2 and J is TRBJ1-2; maybe TRBD1 (5 bases). The CDR3 spans 14 residues. Trimming removed 2 bases from V and 7 bases from J, with 14 bases in between. Germline assignment: CDR1 SNHLY and CDR2 FYNNEI.

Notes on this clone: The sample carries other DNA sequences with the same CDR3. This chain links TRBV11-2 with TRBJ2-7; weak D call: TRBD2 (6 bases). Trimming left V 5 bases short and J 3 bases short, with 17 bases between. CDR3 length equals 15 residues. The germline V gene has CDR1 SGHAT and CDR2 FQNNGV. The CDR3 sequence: CASSLGLARYYEQYF. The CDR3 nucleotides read TGTGCCAGCAGCCTCGGGCTAGCGAGGTACTACGAGCAGTACTTC.

The CDR3 loop reads CASSLTRGRSSYEQYF. CDR3 in DNA: TGTGCCAGCAGCTTAACCAGGGGACGAAGCTCCTACGAGCAGTACTTC. The chain couples TRBV7-8 to TRBJ2-7; possibly TRBD1 for D (6 bases). V lost 2 bases and J lost 0, with 14 bases in between. The CDR3 consists of 16 residues. Germline-derived CDR1 and CDR2 are SGHVS and FQNEAQ.

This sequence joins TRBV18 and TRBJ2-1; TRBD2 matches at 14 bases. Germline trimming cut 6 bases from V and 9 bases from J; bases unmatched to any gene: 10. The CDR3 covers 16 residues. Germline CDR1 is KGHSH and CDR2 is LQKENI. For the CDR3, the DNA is TGTGCCAGCTCGCTTTCCGGGACTAGCGGGGGCGGTGAGCAGTTCTTC. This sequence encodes CASSLSGTSGGGEQFF.

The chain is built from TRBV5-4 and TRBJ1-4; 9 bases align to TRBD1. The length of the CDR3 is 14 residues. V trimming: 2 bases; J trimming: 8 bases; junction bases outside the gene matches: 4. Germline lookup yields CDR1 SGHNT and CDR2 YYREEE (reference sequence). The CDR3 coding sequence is TGTGCCAGCAGCTTACAGGGGGCAGGCGAAAAACTGTTTTTT. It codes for CASSLQGAGEKLFF.

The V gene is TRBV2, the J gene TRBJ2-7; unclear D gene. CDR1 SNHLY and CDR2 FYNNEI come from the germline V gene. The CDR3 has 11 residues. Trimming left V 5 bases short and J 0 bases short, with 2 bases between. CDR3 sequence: CASSYSYEQYF. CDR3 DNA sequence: TGTGCCAGCAGTTACTCCTACGAGCAGTACTTC.

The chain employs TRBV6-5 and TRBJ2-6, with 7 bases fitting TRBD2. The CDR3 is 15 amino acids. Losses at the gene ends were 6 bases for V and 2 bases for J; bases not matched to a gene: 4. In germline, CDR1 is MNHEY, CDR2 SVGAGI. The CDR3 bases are TGTGCCAGCAGCTCGAGCGGGGCTGGGGCCAACGTCCTGACTTTC. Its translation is CASSSSGAGANVLTF.

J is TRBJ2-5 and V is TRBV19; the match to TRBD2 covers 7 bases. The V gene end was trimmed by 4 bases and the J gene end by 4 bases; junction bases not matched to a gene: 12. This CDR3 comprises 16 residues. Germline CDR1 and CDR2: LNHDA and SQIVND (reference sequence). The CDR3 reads CASSSRGGSGGETQYF. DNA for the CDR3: TGTGCCAGTAGTAGCCGCGGCGGGAGCGGTGGAGAGACCCAGTACTTC.

The CDR3 nucleotides read TGTGCCAGCACCTTCAGGGGCCCGAACACTGAAGCTTTCTTT. Translation gives CASTFRGPNTEAFF. This sequence joins TRBV6-5 and TRBJ1-1, with D perhaps TRBD1 (6 bases). V lost 7 bases and J lost 1, with 13 bases in between. From germline, CDR1 is MNHEY and CDR2 SVGAGI. This CDR3 comprises 14 residues.

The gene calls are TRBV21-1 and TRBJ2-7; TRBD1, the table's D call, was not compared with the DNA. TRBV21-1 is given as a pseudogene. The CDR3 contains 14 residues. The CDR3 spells CASKGQGALREQYF. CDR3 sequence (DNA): TGTGCCAGCAAAGGGCAGGGGGCCCTGCGCGAGCAGTACTTC.

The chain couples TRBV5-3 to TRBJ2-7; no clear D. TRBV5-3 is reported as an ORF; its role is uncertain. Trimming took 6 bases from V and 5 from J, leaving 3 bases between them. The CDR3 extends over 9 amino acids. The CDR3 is CARTNEQYF. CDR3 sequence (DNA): TGTGCCAGAACTAACGAGCAGTACTTC.

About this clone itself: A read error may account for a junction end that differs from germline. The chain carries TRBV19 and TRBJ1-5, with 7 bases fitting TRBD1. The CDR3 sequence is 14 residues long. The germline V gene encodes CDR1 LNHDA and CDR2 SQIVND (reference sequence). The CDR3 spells CASSLDRVGQPQHF. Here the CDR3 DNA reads TGTGCCAGTAGTCTAGACAGGGTTGGCCAGCCCCAGCATTTT.